A selection of T cell receptor beta chains follows, all from one sample in a study of T cells in pancreatic ductal adenocarcinoma. Assay used: immunoSEQ multiplex PCR; TCRdb lists only in-frame clones, some missing. Found here are several thousand clones, nearly 90% of them singletons; the top ten hold around 3.3%. Sequencing was performed on PBMCs. Receptors originate from a human donor with pancreatic ductal adenocarcinoma. CDR3s include the opening cysteine and the closing phenylalanine or tryptophan. The order of the fields is CDR3 protein, CDR3 DNA, J gene, clone size, D gene, V gene. D genes are given only for firm matches. The size of a clone is reported for some rows only, either as once, few or many, or as a class for expanded clones.

cdr3_aa: CASSLTGSSYNSPLHF; cdr3_nt: TGTGCCAGCAGCTTAACAGGGAGCTCCTATAATTCACCCCTCCACTTT; j_call: TRBJ1-6; clone_size: -; d_call: -; v_call: TRBV7-8
cdr3_aa: CASSELAGAYNEQFF; cdr3_nt: TGTGCCAGCAGCGAACTAGCGGGAGCATACAATGAGCAGTTCTTC; j_call: TRBJ2-1; clone_size: -; d_call: TRBD2; v_call: TRBV11-2
cdr3_aa: CASSGWGQVYEQYF; cdr3_nt: TGCGCCAGCAGCGGTTGGGGACAGGTTTACGAGCAGTACTTC; j_call: TRBJ2-7; clone_size: -; d_call: TRBD1; v_call: TRBV5-1
cdr3_aa: CASSPGVLAGSKGDTQYF; cdr3_nt: TGCGCCAGCAGCCCGGGGGTCCTAGCGGGTTCAAAAGGGGATACGCAGTATTTT; j_call: TRBJ2-3; clone_size: -; d_call: TRBD2; v_call: TRBV4-1
cdr3_aa: CASSRPPSGTDTQYF; cdr3_nt: TGTGCCAGCAGCCGCCCCCCTAGCGGGACAGATACGCAGTATTTT; j_call: TRBJ2-3; clone_size: -; d_call: TRBD2; v_call: TRBV5-4
cdr3_aa: CASSPRADRGYEQYF; cdr3_nt: TGTGCCAGCTCACCACGAGCGGACAGGGGGTACGAGCAGTACTTC; j_call: TRBJ2-7; clone_size: few; d_call: TRBD1; v_call: TRBV18
cdr3_aa: CASTTDGRGTNVLTF; cdr3_nt: TGTGCCAGCACCACCGACGGGCGCGGGACCAACGTCCTGACTTTC; j_call: TRBJ2-6; clone_size: -; d_call: -; v_call: TRBV11-2
cdr3_aa: CASSLRGLAVTANTGELFF; cdr3_nt: TGTGCCAGCTCACTTAGAGGACTAGCGGTTACCGCGAACACCGGGGAGCTGTTTTTT; j_call: TRBJ2-2; clone_size: -; d_call: TRBD2; v_call: TRBV18
cdr3_aa: CASSIIPGGNYEQYF; cdr3_nt: TGTGCCAGTAGTATAATTCCAGGGGGTAACTACGAGCAGTACTTC; j_call: TRBJ2-7; clone_size: -; d_call: TRBD1; v_call: TRBV19
cdr3_aa: CASSTAGVYEKLFF; cdr3_nt: TGTGCCAGCAGCACCGCAGGGGTATATGAAAAACTGTTTTTT; j_call: TRBJ1-4; clone_size: -; d_call: -; v_call: TRBV5-6
cdr3_aa: CASSFFPKDTSGRFTSYEQYF; cdr3_nt: TGCGCCAGCAGCTTCTTTCCCAAAGATACTAGCGGGAGGTTTACTTCCTACGAGCAGTACTTC; j_call: TRBJ2-7; clone_size: once; d_call: TRBD2; v_call: TRBV5-1
cdr3_aa: CASSRLDKGGDEQFF; cdr3_nt: TGTGCCAGTAGTCGACTAGACAAGGGCGGGGATGAGCAGTTCTTC; j_call: TRBJ2-1; clone_size: once; d_call: -; v_call: TRBV19
cdr3_aa: CASSPRWGGFFNTQYF; cdr3_nt: TGCGCCAGCAGTCCAAGGTGGGGCGGATTTTTCAATACGCAGTATTTT; j_call: TRBJ2-3; clone_size: -; d_call: -; v_call: TRBV4-1
cdr3_aa: CASRGDRGTYNEQFF; cdr3_nt: TGTGCCAGCAGGGGGGACAGGGGGACTTACAATGAGCAGTTCTTC; j_call: TRBJ2-1; clone_size: -; d_call: TRBD1; v_call: TRBV9
cdr3_aa: CASSLRGGNNEQFF; cdr3_nt: TGCGCCAGCAGCTTGCGGGGGGGGAACAATGAGCAGTTCTTC; j_call: TRBJ2-1; clone_size: -; d_call: TRBD2; v_call: TRBV5-1
cdr3_aa: CASSLIRWGYTF; cdr3_nt: TGTGCCAGCAGCTTAATTCGGTGGGGCTACACCTTC; j_call: TRBJ1-2; clone_size: -; d_call: -; v_call: TRBV11-2
cdr3_aa: CASSADNTGELFF; cdr3_nt: TGTGCCAGCAGCGCAGATAACACCGGGGAGCTGTTTTTT; j_call: TRBJ2-2; clone_size: few; d_call: -; v_call: TRBV5-4
cdr3_aa: CASSVGGVSNQPQHF; cdr3_nt: TGTGCCAGCAGCGTAGGGGGGGTGAGCAATCAGCCCCAGCATTTT; j_call: TRBJ1-5; clone_size: -; d_call: -; v_call: TRBV9
cdr3_aa: CSVRRGRMNTEAFF; cdr3_nt: TGCAGCGTCCGCAGGGGGCGGATGAACACTGAAGCTTTCTTT; j_call: TRBJ1-1; clone_size: -; d_call: TRBD1; v_call: TRBV29-1
cdr3_aa: CASSPPGTNEKLFF; cdr3_nt: TGTGCCAGTAGTCCCCCCGGGACTAATGAAAAACTGTTTTTT; j_call: TRBJ1-4; clone_size: -; d_call: -; v_call: TRBV19
cdr3_aa: CASSRGGDSGELFF; cdr3_nt: TGCGCCAGCAGCCGTGGTGGAGACTCCGGGGAGCTGTTTTTT; j_call: TRBJ2-2; clone_size: -; d_call: -; v_call: TRBV4-3
cdr3_aa: CASSLNKNTEAFF; cdr3_nt: TGTGCCAGTAGCCTCAACAAGAACACTGAAGCTTTCTTT; j_call: TRBJ1-1; clone_size: -; d_call: -; v_call: TRBV19
cdr3_aa: CASSFAGNINSPLHF; cdr3_nt: TGTGCCAGCAGTTTCGCAGGGAACATTAATTCACCCCTCCACTTT; j_call: TRBJ1-6; clone_size: -; d_call: -; v_call: TRBV28
cdr3_aa: CASSTRTNEKLFF; cdr3_nt: TGTGCCAGCAGTACGAGGACTAATGAAAAACTGTTTTTT; j_call: TRBJ1-4; clone_size: -; d_call: -; v_call: TRBV6-5
cdr3_aa: CASSQSRRLAVSTDTQYF; cdr3_nt: TGCGCCAGCAGTCAATCGAGGAGACTAGCGGTTAGCACAGATACGCAGTATTTT; j_call: TRBJ2-3; clone_size: -; d_call: TRBD2; v_call: TRBV23-1
cdr3_aa: CSVGITDTQYF; cdr3_nt: TGCAGCGTTGGTATTACAGATACGCAGTATTTT; j_call: TRBJ2-3; clone_size: -; d_call: -; v_call: TRBV29-1
cdr3_aa: CASSPQLAGGHNEQFF; cdr3_nt: TGTGCCAGCAGCCCACAACTAGCGGGGGGGCACAATGAGCAGTTCTTC; j_call: TRBJ2-1; clone_size: -; d_call: TRBD2; v_call: TRBV11-3
cdr3_aa: CARSLAGASNQPQHF; cdr3_nt: TGTGCCAGAAGCTTGGCAGGGGCTAGCAATCAGCCCCAGCATTTT; j_call: TRBJ1-5; clone_size: -; d_call: -; v_call: TRBV5-3
cdr3_aa: CASSQLSGTGEYEQYF; cdr3_nt: TGTGCCAGCAGCCAATTGTCTGGGACAGGGGAATACGAGCAGTACTTC; j_call: TRBJ2-7; clone_size: -; d_call: TRBD1; v_call: TRBV14
cdr3_aa: CASSLEGTNTIYF; cdr3_nt: TGTGCCAGCAGCTTAGAGGGCACCAACACCATATATTTT; j_call: TRBJ1-3; clone_size: -; d_call: -; v_call: TRBV11-3
cdr3_aa: CASSSLAGGRAADTQYF; cdr3_nt: TGCGCCAGCAGCTCCCTCGCTGGCGGGAGGGCGGCAGATACGCAGTATTTT; j_call: TRBJ2-3; clone_size: -; d_call: TRBD2; v_call: TRBV5-1
cdr3_aa: CSVALQYEQYF; cdr3_nt: TGCAGCGTTGCGCTTCAGTACGAGCAGTACTTC; j_call: TRBJ2-7; clone_size: once; d_call: -; v_call: TRBV29-1
cdr3_aa: CASSSRGESYNEQFF; cdr3_nt: TGTGCCAGCAGCTCCCGGGGGGAGAGCTACAATGAGCAGTTCTTC; j_call: TRBJ2-1; clone_size: -; d_call: TRBD2; v_call: TRBV11-2
cdr3_aa: CATSMRGQPQHF; cdr3_nt: TGTGCCACCAGCATGAGGGGGCAGCCCCAGCATTTT; j_call: TRBJ1-5; clone_size: -; d_call: -; v_call: TRBV15
cdr3_aa: CAISEGYLGQGSIF; cdr3_nt: TGTGCCATCAGTGAAGGGTATTTGGGACAGGGCTCCATCTTC; j_call: TRBJ1-2; clone_size: -; d_call: TRBD1; v_call: TRBV10-3
cdr3_aa: CASSLLGASEQYF; cdr3_nt: TGTGCCAGCAGTTTACTTGGGGCGTCCGAGCAGTACTTC; j_call: TRBJ2-7; clone_size: -; d_call: -; v_call: TRBV28
cdr3_aa: CASSDRDYGYTF; cdr3_nt: TGTGCCAGCAGCGACAGGGACTATGGCTACACCTTC; j_call: TRBJ1-2; clone_size: -; d_call: TRBD1; v_call: TRBV6-5
cdr3_aa: CASSQVSRSGGWQETQYF; cdr3_nt: TGCGCCAGCAGCCAAGTTAGTCGCAGCGGGGGTTGGCAAGAGACCCAGTACTTC; j_call: TRBJ2-5; clone_size: -; d_call: TRBD2; v_call: TRBV4-1
cdr3_aa: CASSLVWGGLGDYGYTF; cdr3_nt: TGTGCCAGCAGCTTAGTTTGGGGGGGGCTGGGTGACTATGGCTACACCTTC; j_call: TRBJ1-2; clone_size: -; d_call: -; v_call: TRBV7-2
cdr3_aa: CASSYSPLSGEQYF; cdr3_nt: TGTGCCAGCAGCTATTCCCCGTTATCGGGCGAGCAGTACTTC; j_call: TRBJ2-7; clone_size: -; d_call: -; v_call: TRBV9
cdr3_aa: CASSNGNQPQHF; cdr3_nt: TGTGCCAGCAGCAACGGCAATCAGCCCCAGCATTTT; j_call: TRBJ1-5; clone_size: once; d_call: -; v_call: TRBV21-1
cdr3_aa: CASSFQANYGYTF; cdr3_nt: TGTGCCAGCAGTTTCCAGGCAAACTATGGCTACACCTTC; j_call: TRBJ1-2; clone_size: few; d_call: -; v_call: TRBV28
cdr3_aa: CASSLVGGSSYEQYF; cdr3_nt: TGTGCCAGCAGCTTAGTCGGGGGGAGCTCCTACGAGCAGTACTTC; j_call: TRBJ2-7; clone_size: -; d_call: TRBD2; v_call: TRBV7-2
cdr3_aa: CASSVGGGSSDTQYF; cdr3_nt: TGTGCCAGCAGCGTAGGGGGGGGGAGCTCAGATACGCAGTATTTT; j_call: TRBJ2-3; clone_size: -; d_call: TRBD2; v_call: TRBV9
cdr3_aa: CASSSTSRNEQFF; cdr3_nt: TGCGCCAGCAGCTCGACGTCCAGGAATGAGCAGTTCTTC; j_call: TRBJ2-1; clone_size: -; d_call: -; v_call: TRBV5-1
cdr3_aa: CASSQSYRGGRRNEQFF; cdr3_nt: TGCGCCAGCAGCCAATCATACCGGGGGGGCCGGAGGAATGAGCAGTTCTTC; j_call: TRBJ2-1; clone_size: -; d_call: TRBD2; v_call: TRBV4-1